What follows are 12 T cell receptor beta chains derived from one specimen sequenced in a study of control samples from healthy donors and cancer patients. Measured with immunoSEQ multiplex PCR; TCRdb has only the in-frame clones, and not every one. The sample contains 190,000 or so clones, just under 95% of which appear only once. What was sequenced was blood. The receptors come from a young man in good health.

The chain joins TRBV25-1 to TRBJ2-1; 10 nucleotides line up with TRBD2. Trimming took 5 bases from V and 6 from J; bases not matched to a gene: 16. This CDR3 spans 18 amino acids. In germline, CDR1 is MGHDK, CDR2 SYGVNS. The CDR3 DNA is TGTGCCAGCAGTCCAACGCTAATATATAGCGGGGGGCGCAATGAGCAGTTCTTC. Its translation: CASSPTLIYSGGRNEQFF.

V and J are TRBV10-3 and TRBJ1-6; 8 positions match TRBD1. The germline V gene encodes CDR1 ENHRY and CDR2 SYGVKD. This CDR3 is 15 amino acids long. V trimming: 6 bases; J trimming: 10 bases; junction bases outside the gene matches: 11. As DNA, the CDR3 is TGTGCCATCAGCGGTGGACAGGGAGACGGCTCACCCCTCCACTTT. This codes for CAISGGQGDGSPLHF.

This chain connects TRBV10-2 to TRBJ1-2, with 7 bases identical to TRBD1. The V and J ends lost 3 bases and 4 bases, in that order; junction bases with no gene match: 14. Germline CDR1 WSHSY, CDR2 SAAADI. The CDR3 is 17 residues long. The CDR3 nucleotides read TGCGCCAGCAGTGAAAATCTTGGGGGACAGCGCGGCTATGGCTACACCTTC. Amino acid sequence: CASSENLGGQRGYGYTF.

The chain joins TRBV30 to TRBJ2-7; no definite D call. Germline V lookup: CDR1 GTSNPN, CDR2 SVGIG (reference sequence). The CDR3 consists of 14 residues. V was trimmed by 3 bases and J by 0 bases, leaving 12 bases between them. The CDR3 region is CAWRIRISSYEQYF. The CDR3, as DNA: TGTGCCTGGAGGATTCGGATTAGCTCCTACGAGCAGTACTTC.

The chain has TRBV5-1 and TRBJ1-3; 7 bases match TRBD1. The CDR3 totals 14 residues. Germline V gene lookup returns CDR1 SGHRS and CDR2 YFSETQ. J was trimmed by 1 base and V by 5 bases; bases with no gene match: 3. CDR3: CASSPGGSGNTIYF. For the CDR3, the DNA is TGCGCCAGCAGTCCAGGGGGATCTGGAAACACCATATATTTT.

This clone was detected only a few times. The chain carries TRBV10-1 and TRBJ1-6; the D is unclear. Germline V gene data show CDR1 as WNHNN and CDR2 as SYGVQD (reference sequence). Trimming pared 3 bases from V and 7 bases from J, leaving 10 bases between. This CDR3 comprises 14 residues. The CDR3 coding sequence is TGCGCCAGCAGTGAATTAATAACGAATTCACCCCTCCACTTT. Protein: CASSELITNSPLHF.

This clone showed up just once. A junction boundary mismatches the germline segment, possibly from a read error. J is TRBJ1-2 and V is TRBV3-1 (or the pseudogene TRBV3-2); TRBD1 matches at 9 bases. From germline, CDR1 is LGHDT and CDR2 YNNKEL (reference sequence). This CDR3 comprises 14 residues. Here the CDR3 DNA reads TGTGCCAGCAGCCCTCTCCGGGACAGGGCCCGTCCGGACTTC. It translates to CASSPLRDRARPDF.

This sequence joins TRBV7-8 and TRBJ2-2, with D perhaps matching TRBD1 (6 bases). The length of the CDR3 is 16 residues. Germline CDR1 and CDR2: SGHVS and FQNEAQ. V was shortened by 6 bases and J by 2 bases, with 16 bases between the two germline ends. The CDR3, as DNA: TGTGCCAGCAGTCGGAAGACAGGCCCCAACACCGGGGAGCTGTTTTTT. This translates into CASSRKTGPNTGELFF.

The DNA of the CDR3 is TGTGCCAGCAGTGACGAATCTGGGGCCAACGTCCTGACTTTC. Its protein is CASSDESGANVLTF. The chain recombines TRBV6-1 with TRBJ2-6; D is ambiguous. The germline V gene has CDR1 MNHNS and CDR2 SASEGT. The CDR3 contains 14 residues. Trimming left V 3 bases short and J 1 base short, with 4 bases between.

The V and J genes are TRBV6-2 or TRBV6-3 and TRBJ2-6; the D gene is possibly TRBD1 (5 bases). Germline CDR1 is MNHEY and CDR2 is SVGEGT. V was shortened by 4 bases and J by 2 bases, with 12 bases between the two germline ends. The CDR3 is 16 residues long. The CDR3 DNA reads as TGTGCCAGCAGTTCTCATCAGGGTACTGGGGCCAACGTCCTGACTTTC. Translated: CASSSHQGTGANVLTF.

This clone appeared a single time. V and J are TRBV28 and TRBJ1-2; D is perhaps TRBD1 (6 bases). Germline V lookup: CDR1 MDHEN, CDR2 SYDVKM. V lost 6 bases and J lost 4, with 12 bases in between. The CDR3 runs 13 residues. CDR3 coding DNA: TGTGCCAGCAGATACTCAGGGGTCTATGGCTACACCTTC. This codes for CASRYSGVYGYTF.

V and J are TRBV28 and TRBJ1-3; TRBD1 is a possible D gene (5 bases). The V end lost 3 bases, the J end lost 0 bases, and 15 bases lay between the germline ends. The CDR3 has 17 amino acids. Looked up from germline, CDR1 is MDHEN and CDR2 is SYDVKM. As DNA, the CDR3 is TGTGCCAGCAGTTTCGCTTTCGCAGGGCACTCTGGAAACACCATATATTTT. It translates to CASSFAFAGHSGNTIYF.